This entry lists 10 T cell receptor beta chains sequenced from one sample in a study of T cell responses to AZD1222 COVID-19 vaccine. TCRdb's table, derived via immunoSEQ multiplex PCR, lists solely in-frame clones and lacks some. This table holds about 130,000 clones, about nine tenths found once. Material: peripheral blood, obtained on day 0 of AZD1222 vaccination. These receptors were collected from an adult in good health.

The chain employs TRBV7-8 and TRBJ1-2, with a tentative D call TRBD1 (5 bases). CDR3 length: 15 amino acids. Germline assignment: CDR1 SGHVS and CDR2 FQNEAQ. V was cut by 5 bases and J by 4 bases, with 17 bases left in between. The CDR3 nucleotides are TGTGCCAGCAGCCCCGGTGGGACCCAGACCTATGGCTACACCTTC. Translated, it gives CASSPGGTQTYGYTF.

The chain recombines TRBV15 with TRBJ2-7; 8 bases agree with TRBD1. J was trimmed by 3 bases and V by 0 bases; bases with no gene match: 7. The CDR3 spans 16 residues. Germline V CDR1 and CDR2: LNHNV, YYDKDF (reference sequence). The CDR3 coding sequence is TGTGCCACCAGCAGAGATCTTCCCGGGACAGGCTACGAGCAGTACTTC. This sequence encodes CATSRDLPGTGYEQYF.

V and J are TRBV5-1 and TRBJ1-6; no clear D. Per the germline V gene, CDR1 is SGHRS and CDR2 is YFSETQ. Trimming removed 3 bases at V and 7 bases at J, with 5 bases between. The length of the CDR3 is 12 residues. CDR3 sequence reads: CASSSVNSPLHF. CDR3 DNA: TGCGCCAGCAGCTCTGTAAATTCACCCCTCCACTTT. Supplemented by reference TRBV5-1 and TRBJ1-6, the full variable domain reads KAGVTQTPRYLIKTRGQQVTLSCSPISGHRSVSWYQQTPGQGLQFLFEYFSETQRNKGNFPGRFSGRQFSNSRSEMNVSTLELGDSALYLCASSSVNSPLHFGNGTRLTVT.

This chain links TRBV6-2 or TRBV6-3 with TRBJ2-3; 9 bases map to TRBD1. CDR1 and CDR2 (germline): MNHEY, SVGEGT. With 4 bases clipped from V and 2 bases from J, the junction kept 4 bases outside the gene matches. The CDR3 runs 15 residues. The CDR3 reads CASSWDRDTTDTQYF. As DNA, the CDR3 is TGTGCCAGCAGTTGGGACAGGGATACCACAGATACGCAGTATTTT.

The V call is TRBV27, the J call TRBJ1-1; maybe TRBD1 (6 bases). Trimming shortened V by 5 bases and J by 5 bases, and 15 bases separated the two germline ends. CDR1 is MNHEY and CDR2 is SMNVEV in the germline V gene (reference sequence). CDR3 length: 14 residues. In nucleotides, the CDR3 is TGTGCCAGCAGTCTCCGGGACAAAGGGACTGAAGCTTTCTTT. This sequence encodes CASSLRDKGTEAFF.

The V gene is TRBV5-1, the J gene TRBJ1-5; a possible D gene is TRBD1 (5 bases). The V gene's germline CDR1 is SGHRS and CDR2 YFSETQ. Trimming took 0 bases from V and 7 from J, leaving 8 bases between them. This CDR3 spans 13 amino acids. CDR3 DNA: TGCGCCAGCAGCTTGGCGTGGGGGCAGCCCCAGCATTTT. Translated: CASSLAWGQPQHF.

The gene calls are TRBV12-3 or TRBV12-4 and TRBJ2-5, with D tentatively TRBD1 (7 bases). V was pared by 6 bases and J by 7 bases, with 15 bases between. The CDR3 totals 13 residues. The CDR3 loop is CASRVQGRGTQYF. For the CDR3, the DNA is TGTGCCAGCAGGGTACAGGGGCGGGGGACCCAGTACTTC.

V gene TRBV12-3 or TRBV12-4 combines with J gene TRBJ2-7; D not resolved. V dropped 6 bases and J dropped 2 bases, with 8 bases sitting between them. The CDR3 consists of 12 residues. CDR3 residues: CASRPDTYEQYF. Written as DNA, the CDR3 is TGTGCCAGCAGACCCGACACCTACGAGCAGTACTTC.

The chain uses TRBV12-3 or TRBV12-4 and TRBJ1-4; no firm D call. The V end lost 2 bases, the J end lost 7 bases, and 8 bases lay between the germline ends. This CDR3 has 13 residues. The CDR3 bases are TGTGCCAGCAGTTTACAGCCGACTGAAAAACTGTTTTTT. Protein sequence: CASSLQPTEKLFF.

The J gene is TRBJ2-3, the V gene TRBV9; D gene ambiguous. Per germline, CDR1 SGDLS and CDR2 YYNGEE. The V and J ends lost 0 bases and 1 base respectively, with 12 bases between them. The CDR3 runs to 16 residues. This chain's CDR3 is CASSVALARGTDTQYF. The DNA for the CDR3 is TGTGCCAGCAGCGTAGCTTTAGCCCGAGGCACAGATACGCAGTATTTT.